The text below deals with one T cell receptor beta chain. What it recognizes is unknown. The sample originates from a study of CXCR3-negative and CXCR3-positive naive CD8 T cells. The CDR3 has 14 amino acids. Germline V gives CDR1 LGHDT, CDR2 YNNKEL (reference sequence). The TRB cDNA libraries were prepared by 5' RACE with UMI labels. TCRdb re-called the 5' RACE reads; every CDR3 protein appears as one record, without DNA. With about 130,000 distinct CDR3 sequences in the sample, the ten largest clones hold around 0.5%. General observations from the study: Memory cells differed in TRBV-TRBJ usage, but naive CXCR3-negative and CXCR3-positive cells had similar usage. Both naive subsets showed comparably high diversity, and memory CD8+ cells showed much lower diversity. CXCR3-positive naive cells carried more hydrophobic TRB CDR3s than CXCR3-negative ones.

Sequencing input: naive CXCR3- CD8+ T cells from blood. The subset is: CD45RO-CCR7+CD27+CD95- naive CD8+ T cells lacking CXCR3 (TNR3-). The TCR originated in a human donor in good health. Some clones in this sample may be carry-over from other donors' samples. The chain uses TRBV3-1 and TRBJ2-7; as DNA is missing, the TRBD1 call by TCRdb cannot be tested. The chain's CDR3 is CASSLRTGPYEQYF.